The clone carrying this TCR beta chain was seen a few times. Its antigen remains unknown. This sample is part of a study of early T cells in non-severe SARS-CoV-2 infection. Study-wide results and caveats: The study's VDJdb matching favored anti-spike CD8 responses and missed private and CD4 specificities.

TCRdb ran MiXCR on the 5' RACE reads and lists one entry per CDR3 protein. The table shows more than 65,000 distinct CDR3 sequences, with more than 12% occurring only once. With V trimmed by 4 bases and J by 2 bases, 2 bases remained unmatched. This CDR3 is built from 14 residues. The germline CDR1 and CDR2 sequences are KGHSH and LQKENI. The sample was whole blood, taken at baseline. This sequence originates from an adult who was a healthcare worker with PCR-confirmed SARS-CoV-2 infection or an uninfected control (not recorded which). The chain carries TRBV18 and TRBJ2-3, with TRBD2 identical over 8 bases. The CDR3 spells CASSLTSDTDTQYF. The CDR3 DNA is TGTGCCAGCTCACTGACTAGCGACACAGATACGCAGTATTTT.